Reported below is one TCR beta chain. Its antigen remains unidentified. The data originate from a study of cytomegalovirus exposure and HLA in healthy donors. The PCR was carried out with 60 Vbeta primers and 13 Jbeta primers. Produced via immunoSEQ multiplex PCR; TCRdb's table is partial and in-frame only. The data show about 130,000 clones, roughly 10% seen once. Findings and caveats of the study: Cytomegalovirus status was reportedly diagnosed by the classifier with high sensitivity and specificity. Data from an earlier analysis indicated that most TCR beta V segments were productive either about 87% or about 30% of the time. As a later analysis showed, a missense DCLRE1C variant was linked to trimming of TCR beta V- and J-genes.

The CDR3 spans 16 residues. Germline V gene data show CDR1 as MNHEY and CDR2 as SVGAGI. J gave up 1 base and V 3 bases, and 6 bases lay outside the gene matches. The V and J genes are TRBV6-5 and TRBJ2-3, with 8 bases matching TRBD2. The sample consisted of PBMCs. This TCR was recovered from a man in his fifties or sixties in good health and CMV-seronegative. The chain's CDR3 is CASSYTGRGGTDTQYF. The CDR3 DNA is TGTGCCAGCAGTTATACAGGGCGGGGGGGCACAGATACGCAGTATTTT.